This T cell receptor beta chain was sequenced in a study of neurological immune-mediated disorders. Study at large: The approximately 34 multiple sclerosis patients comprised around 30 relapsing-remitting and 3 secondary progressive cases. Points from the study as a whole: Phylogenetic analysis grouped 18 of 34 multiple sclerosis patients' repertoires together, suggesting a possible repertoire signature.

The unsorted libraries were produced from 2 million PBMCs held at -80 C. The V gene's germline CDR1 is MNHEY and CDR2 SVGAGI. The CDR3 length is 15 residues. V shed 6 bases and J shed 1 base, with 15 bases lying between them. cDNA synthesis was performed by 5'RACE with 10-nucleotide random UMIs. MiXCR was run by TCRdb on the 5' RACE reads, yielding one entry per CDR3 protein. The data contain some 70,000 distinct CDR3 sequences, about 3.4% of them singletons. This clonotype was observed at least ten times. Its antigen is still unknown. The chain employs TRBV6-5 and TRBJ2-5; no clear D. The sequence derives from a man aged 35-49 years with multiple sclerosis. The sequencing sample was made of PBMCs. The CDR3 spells CASSRPPGSQETQYF. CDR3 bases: TGTGCCAGCAGCCGGCCGCCCGGCTCCCAAGAGACCCAGTACTTC.